These 9 T cell receptor beta chains were all obtained from the same sample, sequenced in a study of Graves' ophthalmopathy and Graves' hyperthyroidism. RNA transcripts were the template, and TCR beta CDR3 regions were amplified from them. An initial RT-PCR round employing HTBI primers preceded a second-round multiplex PCR. From the multiplex PCR reads, TCRdb called clonotypes with MiXCR, one entry per CDR3 protein. The table records about 210,000 distinct CDR3 sequences, under 30% of them present only once. The sample was peripheral blood. The receptors were gathered from a man in his fifties or sixties with Graves' ophthalmopathy.

This chain connects TRBV7-6 to TRBJ2-2; TRBD1 aligns across 12 bases. The CDR3 totals 17 residues. The germline V gene has CDR1 SGHVS and CDR2 FNYEAQ. Germline trimming cut 4 bases from V and 0 bases from J; bases unmatched to any gene: 3. The CDR3 loop is CASSSGTGGTNTGELFF. The CDR3 DNA sequence: TGTGCCAGCAGCTCCGGGACAGGGGGCACGAACACCGGGGAGCTGTTTTTT.

This clonotype showed up many times. The chain links TRBV30 to TRBJ1-3; D call uncertain. CDR3 length: 14 residues. V shed 4 bases and J shed 3 bases, with 13 bases lying between them. Germline values: CDR1 GTSNPN, CDR2 SVGIG (reference sequence). The CDR3 loop is CAWTSSGSGNTIYF. The DNA for the CDR3 is TGTGCCTGGACCTCCTCGGGTAGTGGAAACACCATATATTTT.

This clonotype occurred many times. The V and J genes are TRBV12-3 or TRBV12-4 and TRBJ1-1; D not certain. Trimming cost V 6 bases and J 8 bases, with 10 bases left between them. The CDR3 is 11 amino acids. CDR3: CASSTGSEAFF. DNA for the CDR3: TGTGCCAGCAGCACCGGTTCGGAAGCTTTCTTT.

The CDR3, as DNA: TGTGCCAGCAGTCAGGGATCTCAGTACTTC. As protein: CASSQGSQYF. The gene calls are TRBV6-1 and TRBJ2-4, with a tentative D call TRBD1 (5 bases). Germline V CDR1 and CDR2: MNHNS, SASEGT. The CDR3 length is 10 residues. V lost 5 bases to trimming and J lost 12 bases, with 8 bases between them.

V and J are TRBV24-1 and TRBJ2-6, with D perhaps TRBD1 or TRBD2 (5 bases each). The CDR3 has 13 residues. Germline V gene lookup returns CDR1 KGHDR and CDR2 SFDVKD. The ends were cut back, 9 bases at V and 3 bases at J, with 8 bases in the middle. The CDR3 region has the DNA TGTGCCACCGCAGGGAGTGGGGCCAACGTCCTGACTTTC. Residues: CATAGSGANVLTF.

The genes are TRBV6-2 or TRBV6-3 and TRBJ2-2; 12 nucleotides line up with TRBD2. Germline values: CDR1 MNHEY, CDR2 SVGEGT. The CDR3 has 16 residues. V was clipped by 4 bases and J by 6 bases; unmatched bases: 6. The CDR3 reads CASSSLAGGPPGELFF. The DNA of the CDR3 is TGTGCCAGCAGTTCCCTAGCGGGAGGGCCGCCCGGGGAGCTGTTTTTT.

This clonotype was counted ten times or more. The chain uses TRBV10-3 and TRBJ1-1, with D unresolved. The CDR3 covers 12 residues. With 6 bases removed from V and 5 bases from J, the gap between germline ends came to 10 bases. In germline, CDR1 is ENHRY, CDR2 SYGVKD. The CDR3 spells CAIRDGSTEAFF. The CDR3 DNA reads TGTGCCATCAGGGACGGGAGTACTGAAGCTTTCTTT.

There are many counts of this clonotype. The chain has TRBV2 and TRBJ1-5, with D unclear. The CDR3 consists of 14 residues. The germline CDR1 and CDR2 sequences are SNHLY and FYNNEI. V was trimmed by 4 bases and J by 5 bases, leaving 12 bases between them. Written as DNA, the CDR3 is TGTGCCAGCAGTGCCATCTTTACGGATCAGCCCCAGCATTTT. It codes for CASSAIFTDQPQHF.

This chain uses TRBV7-2 with TRBJ1-2; D remains ambiguous. Trimming cost V 10 bases and J 1 base, with 19 bases left between them. The CDR3 runs 15 residues. Germline-derived CDR1 and CDR2 are SGHTA and FQGNSA. For the CDR3, the DNA is TGTGCCACCCAGGTTCGTCCCCTCTATAACTATGGCTACACCTTC. This translates into CATQVRPLYNYGYTF.